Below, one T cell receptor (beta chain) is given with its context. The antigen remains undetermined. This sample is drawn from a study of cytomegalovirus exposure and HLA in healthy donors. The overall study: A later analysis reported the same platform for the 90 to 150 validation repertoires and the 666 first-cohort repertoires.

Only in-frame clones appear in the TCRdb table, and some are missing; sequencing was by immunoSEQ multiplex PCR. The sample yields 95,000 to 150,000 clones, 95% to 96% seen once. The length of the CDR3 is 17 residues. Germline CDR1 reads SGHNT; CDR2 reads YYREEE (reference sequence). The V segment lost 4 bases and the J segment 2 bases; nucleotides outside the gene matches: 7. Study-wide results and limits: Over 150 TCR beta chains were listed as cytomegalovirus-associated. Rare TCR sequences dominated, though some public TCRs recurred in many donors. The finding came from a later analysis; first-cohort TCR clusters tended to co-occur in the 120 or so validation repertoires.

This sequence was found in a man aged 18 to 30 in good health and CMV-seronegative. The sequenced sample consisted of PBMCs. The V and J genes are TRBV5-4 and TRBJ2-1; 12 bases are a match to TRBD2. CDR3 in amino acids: CASSPPGLAGTYNEQFF. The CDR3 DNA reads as TGTGCCAGCAGCCCACCCGGACTAGCGGGAACCTACAATGAGCAGTTCTTC.